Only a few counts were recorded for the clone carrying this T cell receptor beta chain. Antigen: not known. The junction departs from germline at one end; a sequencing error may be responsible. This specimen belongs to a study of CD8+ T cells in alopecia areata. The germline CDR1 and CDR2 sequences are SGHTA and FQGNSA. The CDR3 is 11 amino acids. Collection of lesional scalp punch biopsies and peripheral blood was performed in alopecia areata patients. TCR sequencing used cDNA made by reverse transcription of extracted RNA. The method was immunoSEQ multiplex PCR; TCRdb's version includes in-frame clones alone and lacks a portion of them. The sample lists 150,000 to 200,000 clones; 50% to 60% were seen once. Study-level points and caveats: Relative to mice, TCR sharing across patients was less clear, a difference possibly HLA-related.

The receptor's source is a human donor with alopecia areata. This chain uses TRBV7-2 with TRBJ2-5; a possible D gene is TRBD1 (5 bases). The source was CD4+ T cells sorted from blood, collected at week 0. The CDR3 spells CASRFQGAQYF. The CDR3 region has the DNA TGTGCCAGCCGCTTCCAGGGTGCCCAGTACTTC.